Each of the 32 T cell receptor beta chains below was sequenced from the same sample in a study of shared clonotypes between healthy human individuals. Assay: immunoSEQ multiplex PCR; the TCRdb copy retains only in-frame clones and omits some. The repertoire includes 550,000 to 700,000 clones, approximately 73% of them detected once, and roughly 1.9% sits in the top ten. Sequencing was performed on memory CD4+ T cells sorted from blood. Subset denoted: CD45RA-negative fraction. The receptors here all came from a woman aged 25 to 39 in good health.

This rearrangement joins TRBV28 to TRBJ1-2; 9 bases fit TRBD1. Losses at the gene ends were 5 bases for V and 6 bases for J; bases not matched to a gene: 7. Per the germline V gene, CDR1 is MDHEN and CDR2 is SYDVKM. This CDR3 is 14 amino acids long. The CDR3 protein is CASSIPGTGNGYTF. CDR3 DNA: TGTGCCAGCAGTATCCCCGGGACAGGGAATGGCTACACCTTC.

This chain links TRBV6-1 with TRBJ1-1, with D unclear. The CDR3 is made up of 13 amino acids. Trimming removed 2 bases at V and 0 bases at J, with 4 bases between. Germline assignment: CDR1 MNHNS and CDR2 SASEGT. The CDR3 region is CASSERLNTEAFF. As DNA, the CDR3 is TGTGCCAGCAGTGAACGGCTGAACACTGAAGCTTTCTTT.

The chain has TRBV6-1 and TRBJ2-1; no definite D call. Germline CDR1 reads MNHNS; CDR2 reads SASEGT. There are 14 residues in the CDR3. V gave up 5 bases and J gave up 4 bases, with 12 bases separating them. CDR3: CASSIQEQYNEQFF. CDR3 in DNA: TGTGCCAGCAGTATCCAGGAACAGTACAATGAGCAGTTCTTC.

The chain uses TRBV30 and TRBJ1-5; D remains ambiguous. V lost 5 bases to trimming and J lost 0 bases, with 11 bases between them. The CDR3 consists of 14 residues. CDR1 and CDR2 from the germline V gene are GTSNPN and SVGIG (reference sequence). Here the CDR3 reads CAWGSMDSNQPQHF. CDR3 nucleotide sequence: TGTGCCTGGGGGTCCATGGATAGCAATCAGCCCCAGCATTTT.

The chain joins TRBV9 to TRBJ2-1, with D possibly TRBD2 on 7 matching bases. CDR1 SGDLS and CDR2 YYNGEE come from the germline V gene. CDR3 size: 12 residues. The germline V and J ends were trimmed by 7 bases and 4 bases, with 9 bases remaining between them. For the CDR3, the DNA is TGTGCCAGCGGGAGGGGGTACAATGAGCAGTTCTTC. Amino acid sequence: CASGRGYNEQFF.

This clone was observed once. The V gene is TRBV4-2, the J gene TRBJ2-3; TRBD2 aligns across 7 bases. The CDR3 is 13 amino acids. Germline V gene lookup returns CDR1 LGHNA and CDR2 YNFKEQ. V lost 11 bases, J lost 5 bases, and 10 bases stayed unmatched. CDR3 sequence (DNA): TGTGCCCCAGGCGGGAGATGTAGAGATACGCAGTATTTT. It translates to CAPGGRCRDTQYF.

This rearrangement joins TRBV28 to TRBJ2-7; D is tentatively TRBD1 or TRBD2 (5 bases each). CDR3 length: 14 amino acids. The V gene lost 4 bases and the J gene lost 5 bases, with 15 bases spanning the gap. Looked up from germline, CDR1 is MDHEN and CDR2 is SYDVKM. CDR3 in DNA: TGTGCCAGCAGTTCCGGGACGGACAAGAACGAGCAGTACTTC. It is translated as CASSSGTDKNEQYF. The whole variable domain, filled in from reference TRBV28 and TRBJ2-7, reads DVKVTQSSRYLVKRTGEKVFLECVQDMDHENMFWYRQDPGLGLRLIYFSYDVKMKEKGDIPEGYSVSREKKERFSLILESASTNQTSMYLCASSSGTDKNEQYFGPGTRLTVT.

CDR3 bases: TGCGCCAGCAGCTTGGGAGGGACAGGGATCGGCTACACCTTC. Translated: CASSLGGTGIGYTF. J is TRBJ1-2 and V is TRBV5-1, with 9 bases matching TRBD1. The germline V gene has CDR1 SGHRS and CDR2 YFSETQ. There are 14 residues in the CDR3. The junction had 5 bases not matched to a gene; V was cut back by 0 bases and J by 8 bases.

This clone was seen only once. The V and J genes are TRBV2 and TRBJ1-5; TRBD1 agrees at 7 bases. Per the germline V gene, CDR1 is SNHLY and CDR2 is FYNNEI. The CDR3 runs to 15 residues. V lost 5 bases and J lost 4; bases outside the gene matches: 8. The CDR3 here is CASSRQGAGNQPQHF. The CDR3, as DNA: TGTGCCAGCAGTCGACAGGGCGCGGGTAATCAGCCCCAGCATTTT.

J is TRBJ2-7 and V is TRBV7-2, with unresolved D. Trimming took off 5 bases at V and 2 bases at J, with 16 bases between the two ends. There are 15 residues in the CDR3. The germline CDR1 and CDR2 sequences are SGHTA and FQGNSA. Here the CDR3 DNA reads TGTGCCAGCAGCCCTGGCCGGCCCTGGCCCTACGAGCAGTACTTC. This gives the protein CASSPGRPWPYEQYF.

The rearrangement uses TRBV6-1 and TRBJ1-5; D uncertain. The CDR3 is 13 residues long. From germline, CDR1 is MNHNS and CDR2 SASEGT. Trimming pared 2 bases from V and 5 bases from J, leaving 7 bases between. The CDR3 nucleotides are TGTGCCAGCAGTGAATTGTTGGATCAGCCCCAGCATTTT. Its protein product is CASSELLDQPQHF.

The rearrangement uses TRBV6-4 and TRBJ2-1, with 12 bases identical to TRBD2. V was pared by 5 bases and J by 6 bases, with 5 bases of the junction left unmatched. Germline CDR1 MRHNA, CDR2 SNTAGT. This CDR3 contains 15 residues. The chain's CDR3 is CASSPTSGRSNEQFF. The CDR3 bases are TGTGCCAGCAGTCCAACTAGCGGGAGGTCCAATGAGCAGTTCTTC.

This clone showed up just a few times. The rearrangement joins TRBV28 to TRBJ2-7, with a weak D call TRBD2 (6 bases). The germline CDR1 and CDR2 sequences are MDHEN and SYDVKM. V dropped 8 bases and J dropped 3 bases, with 23 bases sitting between them. This CDR3 spans 16 amino acids. The CDR3, as DNA: TGTGCCAGCGTGGGTATCCGGCGGGACTCCTACTACGAGCAGTACTTC. Amino acid sequence: CASVGIRRDSYYEQYF.

The V gene is TRBV5-1, the J gene TRBJ2-7; the D gene is possibly TRBD2 (6 bases). Germline CDR1 SGHRS, CDR2 YFSETQ. Trimming pared 4 bases from V and 3 bases from J, leaving 11 bases between. The CDR3 has 13 amino acids. The CDR3 spells CASSPGDDYEQYF. The CDR3, as DNA: TGCGCCAGCAGCCCGGGAGACGACTACGAGCAGTACTTC.

The genes are TRBV11-2 and TRBJ1-2; 9 bases align to TRBD1. V dropped 3 bases and J dropped 4; count of bases not matched to a gene: 6. This CDR3 has 15 residues. CDR1 is SGHAT and CDR2 is FQNNGV in the germline V gene. DNA for the CDR3: TGTGCCAGCAGCTTCGGGACAGGGAACCTCTATGGCTACACCTTC. The encoded protein is CASSFGTGNLYGYTF.

The V and J genes are TRBV5-1 and TRBJ2-3; either TRBD1 or TRBD2 may fit D (6 bases each). CDR3 size: 17 residues. Trimming took off 4 bases at V and 1 base at J, with 19 bases between the two ends. Germline CDR1 and CDR2: SGHRS and YFSETQ. CDR3 in amino acids: CASSPSPRGLGTDTQYF. CDR3 coding DNA: TGCGCCAGCAGCCCCTCTCCCCGGGGGCTTGGCACAGATACGCAGTATTTT.

This clone was seen ten or more times. Within the sample, other DNA sequences also encode this same CDR3. The V gene is TRBV25-1, the J gene TRBJ2-1, with 11 bases matching TRBD2. The trim removed 3 bases at V and 6 bases at J, leaving 7 bases unmatched. Germline values: CDR1 MGHDK, CDR2 SYGVNS. The CDR3 sequence is 16 residues long. In nucleotides, the CDR3 is TGTGCCAGCAGTGACGCCACTAGCGGGAGACTCAATGAGCAGTTCTTC. Translating it yields CASSDATSGRLNEQFF.

A note on this clone: The DNA is omitted, as the CDR3 cannot be located on it reliably, and the CDR3 follows TCRdb's listing. The genes are TRBV27 and TRBJ2-1; the table calls TRBD1, which could not be checked here. From its first to its last residue, the CDR3 has 16 amino acids. CDR1 and CDR2 from the germline V gene are MNHEY and SMNVEV (reference sequence). The CDR3 reads CASSSSYQSHNNEQFF.

The V call is TRBV11-2, the J call TRBJ1-1; tentatively, D is TRBD1 (5 bases). Trimming took 7 bases from V and 7 from J, leaving 10 bases between them. In germline, CDR1 is SGHAT, CDR2 FQNNGV. The CDR3 runs to 11 residues. The CDR3 sequence is CASIRGVEAFF. The CDR3 nucleotides are TGTGCCAGCATCCGGGGGGTTGAAGCTTTCTTT.

The chain employs TRBV5-1 and TRBJ1-4; D call uncertain. The CDR3 has 14 residues. CDR1 SGHRS and CDR2 YFSETQ come from the germline V gene. With 0 bases removed from V and 10 bases from J, the gap between germline ends came to 13 bases. The CDR3 reads CASSLAGEIGKLFF. CDR3 bases: TGCGCCAGCAGCTTGGCAGGCGAGATAGGAAAACTGTTTTTT.

The V gene is TRBV25-1, the J gene TRBJ2-1; D perhaps matches TRBD1 (6 bases). The CDR3 loop spans 17 amino acids. The V gene lost 5 bases and the J gene lost 8 bases, with 25 bases spanning the gap. Germline V gene sequence: CDR1 MGHDK, CDR2 SYGVNS. The CDR3 sequence is CASSPGQFDGRRDEQFF. The CDR3 coding sequence is TGTGCCAGCAGTCCCGGACAGTTCGATGGGCGTAGGGATGAGCAGTTCTTC.

The V and J genes are TRBV28 and TRBJ1-2; TRBD1 is a possible D gene (6 bases). Germline V gives CDR1 MDHEN, CDR2 SYDVKM. V was clipped by 5 bases and J by 4 bases, with 14 bases between them. The CDR3 is made up of 14 amino acids. The CDR3 region is CASSLPQGAYGYTF. Here the CDR3 DNA reads TGTGCCAGCAGTCTTCCACAGGGAGCCTATGGCTACACCTTC.

V usage is TRBV7-2 and J usage is TRBJ2-1; 11 nucleotides align to TRBD2. Germline V CDR1 and CDR2: SGHTA, FQGNSA. Germline trimming cut 4 bases from V and 4 bases from J; bases unmatched to any gene: 9. This CDR3 has 17 amino acids. CDR3 loop: CASSSRIAGGSYNEQFF. DNA for the CDR3: TGTGCCAGCAGCTCCAGGATAGCGGGAGGGAGTTACAATGAGCAGTTCTTC.

About this clone itself: The same CDR3 also results from other DNA sequences found in this sample. The chain couples TRBV5-1 to TRBJ2-1; D is undetermined. Trimming took off 1 base at V and 1 base at J, with 9 bases between the two ends. CDR3 length: 15 residues. Germline assignment: CDR1 SGHRS and CDR2 YFSETQ. The CDR3 coding sequence is TGCGCCAGCAGCTTGAGTAGTGGATCCTACAATGAGCAGTTCTTC. As protein: CASSLSSGSYNEQFF.

The sample holds one count of this clone. The chain joins TRBV29-1 to TRBJ1-5; TRBD1 matches 8 bases. The germline V gene has CDR1 SQVTM and CDR2 ANQGSEA. The CDR3 has 14 amino acids. Trimming at V came to 4 bases and at J to 6 bases, leaving 8 bases not matched to a gene. CDR3 DNA: TGCAGCGTTGTCCCAGGGGGCGCGGGTCAGCCCCAGCATTTT. It translates to CSVVPGGAGQPQHF.

The chain recombines TRBV5-5 with TRBJ2-7, with 12 bases that match TRBD2. The CDR3 spans 15 residues. V lost 4 bases to trimming and J lost 3 bases; unmatched junction nucleotides: 5. Per the germline V gene, CDR1 is SGHKS and CDR2 is YYEKEE (reference sequence). The CDR3 reads CASSRTSGKNYEQYF. Written as DNA, the CDR3 is TGTGCCAGCAGCCGGACTAGCGGGAAGAACTACGAGCAGTACTTC.

The gene calls are TRBV28 and TRBJ2-3; D could derive from TRBD1 or TRBD2 (5 bases each). V was clipped by 6 bases and J by 2 bases, with 18 bases between them. The V gene's germline CDR1 is MDHEN and CDR2 SYDVKM. The CDR3 is made up of 16 amino acids. CDR3 nucleotides: TGTGCCAGCAGCTACCACAGGACTTCTTCCACAGATACGCAGTATTTT. Amino acids: CASSYHRTSSTDTQYF.

The chain carries TRBV29-1 and TRBJ2-1; D may be TRBD1 (5 bases). V was pared by 6 bases and J by 3 bases, with 6 bases between. The CDR3 sequence is 11 residues long. Germline V gene data show CDR1 as SQVTM and CDR2 as ANQGSEA. CDR3 in amino acids: CSVQDYNEQFF. CDR3 bases: TGCAGCGTACAGGACTACAATGAGCAGTTCTTC.

V usage is TRBV5-1 and J usage is TRBJ2-1; TRBD1 is a possible D gene (6 bases). Per germline, CDR1 SGHRS and CDR2 YFSETQ. CDR3 length: 15 amino acids. Trimming left V 3 bases short and J 6 bases short, with 16 bases between. This CDR3 is CASSSTVTGVNEQFF. DNA of the CDR3: TGCGCCAGCAGCTCGACAGTGACAGGAGTCAATGAGCAGTTCTTC.

The V call is TRBV10-3, the J call TRBJ2-5, with D possibly TRBD2 on 6 matching bases. The end of the DNA aligns better with TRBJ2-7, so the J call may be wrong. Per the germline V gene, CDR1 is ENHRY and CDR2 is SYGVKD. The CDR3 has 14 residues. CDR3 sequence (DNA): TGTGCCATCAGTGGGGACTTAAACTCCTACGAGCAGTACTTC. Its protein product is CAISGDLNSYEQYF.

The chain joins TRBV15 to TRBJ1-2; D remains unclear. CDR1 and CDR2 (germline): LNHNV, YYDKDF (reference sequence). The CDR3 contains 11 residues. With 3 bases removed from V and 4 bases from J, the gap between germline ends came to 3 bases. As DNA, the CDR3 is TGTGCCACCAGCAGGGGCTATGGCTACACCTTC. Translation gives CATSRGYGYTF.

The V gene is TRBV10-2, the J gene TRBJ2-7; TRBD2 aligns across 10 bases. The CDR3 is made up of 12 amino acids. Germline CDR1 reads WSHSY; CDR2 reads SAAADI. The trim removed 9 bases at V and 7 bases at J, leaving 6 bases unmatched. The CDR3 coding sequence is TGCGCCAGTCTAGCGGGAGAGAGGGAGCAGTACTTC. Translating gives CASLAGEREQYF.